This record covers a single T cell receptor (delta chain). The protein TCRdb gives is from a much larger clone and does not agree with this DNA's translation at residue 8, likely a read error; the protein shown here comes from the DNA. The record originates from a study of gamma-delta T cells after stem cell transplantation. Germline values: CDR1 TSWWSYY, CDR2 QGS. Trimming removed 0 bases from V and 3 bases from J, with 14 bases in between. There are 16 residues in the CDR3. TCRdb used CATT to re-call clones from the RT-PCR reads. The sample consists of 2,500 or so delta-chain clones, around 21% of them appearing once.

The receptor's source is a human donor. It is not recorded whose cells these are; they may come from a transplant donor. Sequenced sample: gamma-delta T cells. J is TRDJ1 and V is TRDV1; no clear D gene. CDR3 sequence reads: CALGELSPIGPDKLIF. In nucleotides, the CDR3 is TGTGCTCTTGGGGAACTATCCCCGATAGGGCCCGATAAACTCATCTTT.